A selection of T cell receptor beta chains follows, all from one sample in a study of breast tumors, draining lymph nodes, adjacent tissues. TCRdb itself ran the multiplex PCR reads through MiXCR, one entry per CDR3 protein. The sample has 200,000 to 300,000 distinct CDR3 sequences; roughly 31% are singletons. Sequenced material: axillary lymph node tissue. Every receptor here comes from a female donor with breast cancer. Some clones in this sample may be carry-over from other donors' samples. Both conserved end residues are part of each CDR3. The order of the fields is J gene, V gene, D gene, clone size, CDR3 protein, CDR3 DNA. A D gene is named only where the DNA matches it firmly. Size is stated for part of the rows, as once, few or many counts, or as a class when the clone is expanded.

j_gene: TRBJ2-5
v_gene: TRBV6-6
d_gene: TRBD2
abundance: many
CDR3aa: CASSYSNAREWETQYF
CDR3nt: TGTGCCAGCAGTTACTCGAACGCGCGGGAGTGGGAGACCCAGTACTTC

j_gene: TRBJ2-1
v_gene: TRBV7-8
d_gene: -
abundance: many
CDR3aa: CASTSLRTRGGEQFF
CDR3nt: TGTGCCAGCACCTCCTTGCGGACTAGAGGGGGCGAGCAGTTCTTC

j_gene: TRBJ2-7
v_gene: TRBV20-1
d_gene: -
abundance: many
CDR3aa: CSARSDKGSYEQYF
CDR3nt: TGCAGTGCTAGATCAGATAAAGGGTCCTACGAGCAGTACTTC

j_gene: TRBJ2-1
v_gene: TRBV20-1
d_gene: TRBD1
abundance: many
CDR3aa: CSATRDRGDEQFF
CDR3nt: TGCAGTGCCACCCGGGACAGGGGCGATGAGCAGTTCTTC

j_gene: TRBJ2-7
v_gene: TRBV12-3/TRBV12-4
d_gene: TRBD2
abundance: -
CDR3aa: CASSPGLAETYEQYF
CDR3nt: TGTGCCAGCAGCCCGGGACTAGCGGAAACCTACGAGCAGTACTTC

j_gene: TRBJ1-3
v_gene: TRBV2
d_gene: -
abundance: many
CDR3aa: CASRLSLGDGNTIYF
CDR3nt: TGTGCCAGCAGGCTCTCTCTGGGGGATGGAAACACCATATATTTT

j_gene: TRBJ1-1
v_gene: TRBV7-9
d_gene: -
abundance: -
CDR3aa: CASSLDAWGVRSGTEAFF
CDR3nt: TGTGCCAGCAGCTTAGATGCATGGGGCGTAAGGAGCGGCACTGAAGCTTTCTTT

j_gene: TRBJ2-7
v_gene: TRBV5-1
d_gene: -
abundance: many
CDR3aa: CASSPYSSSYEQYF
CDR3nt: TGCGCCAGCAGCCCCTACTCGAGCTCCTACGAGCAGTACTTC

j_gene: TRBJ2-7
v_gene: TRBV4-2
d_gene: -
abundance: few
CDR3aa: CASSQVGGASYEQYF
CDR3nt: TGTGCCAGCAGCCAAGTGGGGGGGGCGAGTTACGAGCAGTACTTC

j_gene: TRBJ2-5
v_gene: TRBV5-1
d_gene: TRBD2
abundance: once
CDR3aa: CASSPGGRTETQYF
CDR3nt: TGCGCCAGCAGTCCTGGCGGGAGGACGGAGACCCAGTACTTC

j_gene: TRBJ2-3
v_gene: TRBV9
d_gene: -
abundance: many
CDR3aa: CASSARDGSTDTQYF
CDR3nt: TGTGCCAGCAGCGCTCGGGACGGAAGCACAGATACGCAGTATTTT

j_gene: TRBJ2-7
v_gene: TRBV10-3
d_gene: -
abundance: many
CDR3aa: CAISKSPGTPYEQYF
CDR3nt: TGTGCCATCAGTAAGTCCCCAGGGACCCCGTACGAGCAGTACTTC

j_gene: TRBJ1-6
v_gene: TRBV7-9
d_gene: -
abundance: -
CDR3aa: CASSSGTKSHSPLHF
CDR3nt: TGTGCCAGCAGCTCCGGGACAAAGTCCCATTCACCCCTCCACTTT

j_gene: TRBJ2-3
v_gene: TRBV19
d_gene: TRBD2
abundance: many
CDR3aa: CASSRTSGWDTQYF
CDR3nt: TGTGCCAGCAGCCGGACTAGCGGGTGGGATACGCAGTATTTT

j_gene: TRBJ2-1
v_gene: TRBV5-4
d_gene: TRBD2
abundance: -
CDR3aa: CASSLRGGLAGPYNEQFF
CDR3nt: TGTGCCAGCAGCTTGAGAGGGGGACTAGCGGGACCTTACAATGAGCAGTTCTTC

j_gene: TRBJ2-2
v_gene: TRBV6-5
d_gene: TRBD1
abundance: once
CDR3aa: CASSRGGSAGELFF
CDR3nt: TGTGCCAGCAGCCGAGGGGGCAGCGCCGGGGAGCTGTTTTTT

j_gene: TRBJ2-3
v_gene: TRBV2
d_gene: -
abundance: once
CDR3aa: CASSRDWTSTDTQYF
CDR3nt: TGCGCCAGCAGCCGGGATTGGACTAGCACAGATACGCAGTATTTT

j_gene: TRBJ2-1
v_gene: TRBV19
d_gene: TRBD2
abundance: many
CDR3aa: CASSRGLATYNEQFF
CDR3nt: TGTGCCAGTAGTCGTGGACTAGCGACATACAATGAGCAGTTCTTC

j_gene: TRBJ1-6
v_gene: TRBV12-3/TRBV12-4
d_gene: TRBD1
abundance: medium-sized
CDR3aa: CASSRTGESPLHF
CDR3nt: TGTGCCAGCAGCCGTACAGGGGAATCACCCCTCCACTTT

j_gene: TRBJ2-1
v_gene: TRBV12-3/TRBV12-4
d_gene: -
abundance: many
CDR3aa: CASSLGGMSSYNEQFF
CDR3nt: TGTGCCAGCAGTTTGGGCGGGATGAGCTCCTACAATGAGCAGTTCTTC

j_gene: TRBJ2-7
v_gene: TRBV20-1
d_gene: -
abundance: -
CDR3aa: CSAKPAVGNSEQYF
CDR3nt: TGCAGTGCTAAACCCGCGGTAGGTAACTCCGAGCAGTACTTC

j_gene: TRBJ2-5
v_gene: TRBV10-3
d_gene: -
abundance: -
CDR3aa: CAIRGETQYF
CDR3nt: TGTGCCATCAGGGGAGAGACCCAGTACTTC

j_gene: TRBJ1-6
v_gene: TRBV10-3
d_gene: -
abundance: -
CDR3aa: CAVSLGDLPLHF
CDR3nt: TGTGCCGTCAGCCTCGGTGATTTACCCCTCCACTTT

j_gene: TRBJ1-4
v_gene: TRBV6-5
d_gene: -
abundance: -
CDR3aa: CAGLPPNEKLFF
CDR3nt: TGTGCCGGATTGCCCCCGAATGAAAAACTGTTTTTT

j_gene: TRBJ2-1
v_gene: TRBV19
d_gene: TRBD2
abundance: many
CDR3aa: CASSMTSGRYEQFF
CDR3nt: TGTGCCAGTAGCATGACTAGCGGGAGATATGAGCAGTTCTTC

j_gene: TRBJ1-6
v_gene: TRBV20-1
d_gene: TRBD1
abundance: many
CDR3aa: CSARGQGAYNSPLHF
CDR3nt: TGCAGTGCTAGAGGGCAGGGGGCCTATAATTCACCCCTCCACTTT

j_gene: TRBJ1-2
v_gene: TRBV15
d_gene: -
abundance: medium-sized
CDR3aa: CATSRGDYGYTF
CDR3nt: TGTGCCACCAGCAGAGGGGACTATGGCTACACCTTC

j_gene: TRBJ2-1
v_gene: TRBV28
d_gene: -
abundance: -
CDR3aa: CASSRQGGASYNEQFF
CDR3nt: TGTGCCAGCAGCCGGCAGGGGGGTGCATCCTACAATGAGCAGTTCTTC

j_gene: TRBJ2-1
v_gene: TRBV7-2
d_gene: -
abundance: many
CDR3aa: CASSLAFLSYNEQFF
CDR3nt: TGTGCCAGCAGCTTAGCTTTCCTCTCCTACAATGAGCAGTTCTTC

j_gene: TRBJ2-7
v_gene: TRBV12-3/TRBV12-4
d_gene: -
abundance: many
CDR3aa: CAPPGTYEQYF
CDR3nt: TGTGCCCCCCCCGGGACCTACGAGCAGTACTTC

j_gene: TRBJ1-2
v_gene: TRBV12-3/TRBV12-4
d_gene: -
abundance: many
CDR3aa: CASSSTSYGYTF
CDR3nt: TGTGCCAGCAGTTCCACCTCCTATGGCTACACCTTC

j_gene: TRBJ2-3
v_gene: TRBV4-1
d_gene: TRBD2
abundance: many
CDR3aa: CASSQPQGLAGERDTQYF
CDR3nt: TGCGCCAGCAGCCAACCCCAGGGACTAGCGGGAGAGCGCGATACGCAGTATTTT

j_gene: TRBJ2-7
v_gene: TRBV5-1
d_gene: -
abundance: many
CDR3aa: CASSMTATYEQYF
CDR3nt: TGCGCCAGCAGCATGACAGCAACCTACGAGCAGTACTTC

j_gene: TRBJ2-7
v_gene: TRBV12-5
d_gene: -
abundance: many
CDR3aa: CASGNIYEQYF
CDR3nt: TGTGCTAGTGGTAACATCTACGAGCAGTACTTC

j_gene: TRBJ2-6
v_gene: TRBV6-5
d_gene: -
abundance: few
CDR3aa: CASSHSRGRTGANVLTF
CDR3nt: TGTGCCAGCAGTCACTCTCGGGGGCGGACTGGGGCCAACGTCCTGACTTTC

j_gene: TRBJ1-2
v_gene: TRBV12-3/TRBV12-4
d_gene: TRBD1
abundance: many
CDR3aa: CASRQGANYGYTF
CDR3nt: TGTGCCAGCAGACAGGGGGCGAACTATGGCTACACCTTC

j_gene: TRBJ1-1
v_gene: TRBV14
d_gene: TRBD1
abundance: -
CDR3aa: CASRPWEGAYTEAFF
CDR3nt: TGTGCCAGCAGACCCTGGGAGGGGGCTTACACTGAAGCTTTCTTT

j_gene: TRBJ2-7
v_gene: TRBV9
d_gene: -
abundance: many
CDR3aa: CASGGKSSYEQYF
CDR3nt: TGTGCCAGCGGGGGGAAGAGCTCCTACGAGCAGTACTTC

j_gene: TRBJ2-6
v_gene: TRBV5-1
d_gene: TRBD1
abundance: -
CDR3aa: CASSFRPLGGSGANVLTF
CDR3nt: TGCGCCAGCAGCTTTCGGCCCCTAGGGGGCTCTGGGGCCAACGTCCTGACCTTC

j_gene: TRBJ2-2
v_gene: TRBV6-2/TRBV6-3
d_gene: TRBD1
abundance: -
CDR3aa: CASCGTGNTGELFF
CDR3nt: TGTGCCAGCTGCGGGACAGGGAACACCGGGGAGCTGTTTTTT

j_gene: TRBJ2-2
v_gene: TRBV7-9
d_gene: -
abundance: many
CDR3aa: CASSRGDFGGELFF
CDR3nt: TGTGCCAGCAGCCGAGGGGATTTTGGCGGGGAGCTGTTTTTT